This T cell receptor (beta chain) was identified in a study of graft-versus-host responses after intestinal transplantation. Turning to the study itself: Anti-thymocyte globulin was used for induction in all recipients, who then took tacrolimus and steroids for roughly three years.

The V gene end was trimmed by 5 bases and the J gene end by 4 bases; junction bases not matched to a gene: 2. The germline V gene encodes CDR1 MNHEY and CDR2 SVGAGI. The CDR3 spans 12 residues. Study-level results: Some GvH clones appeared in ileal mucosa or blood before recipient bone marrow. Graft-versus-host to host-versus-graft clonal ratios in allografts were high in patients with graft-donor T cell macrochimerism.

Assay used: immunoSEQ multiplex PCR; TCRdb lists only in-frame clones, some missing. The sample gives about 50,000 clones, approximately 91% of which show up once; roughly 2.5% is in the top ten. This clone showed up just a few times. The antigen is unknown. The input for sequencing was unstimulated CD4+ T cells sorted from spleen or lymph node cells, taken before transplant. This receptor was identified in a human donor who was the organ donor for an intestinal transplant. The chain couples TRBV6-5 to TRBJ2-7, with TRBD1 matching over 7 bases. The CDR3 DNA follows: TGTGCCAGCAGTGCACAGGGGTACGAGCAGTACTTC. As protein: CASSAQGYEQYF.